The clone carrying this TCR beta chain was counted a few times. This entry belongs to a study of T cell responses to AZD1222 COVID-19 vaccine. The germline V gene encodes CDR1 LGHNA and CDR2 YSLEER. The V end was cut by 0 bases, the J end by 3 bases, with 9 bases between. CDR3 length: 15 amino acids. Produced via immunoSEQ multiplex PCR; TCRdb's table is partial and in-frame only. Among 150,000 or so clones listed, 90% were seen once. The origin of this receptor is an adult in good health. The specimen was peripheral blood, collected on day 0 of AZD1222 vaccination. The J gene is TRBJ1-5, the V gene TRBV4-3; D might be TRBD1 (6 bases). CDR3 region: CASSQDWTANQPQHF. The CDR3 DNA follows: TGCGCCAGCAGCCAAGATTGGACAGCCAATCAGCCCCAGCATTTT.